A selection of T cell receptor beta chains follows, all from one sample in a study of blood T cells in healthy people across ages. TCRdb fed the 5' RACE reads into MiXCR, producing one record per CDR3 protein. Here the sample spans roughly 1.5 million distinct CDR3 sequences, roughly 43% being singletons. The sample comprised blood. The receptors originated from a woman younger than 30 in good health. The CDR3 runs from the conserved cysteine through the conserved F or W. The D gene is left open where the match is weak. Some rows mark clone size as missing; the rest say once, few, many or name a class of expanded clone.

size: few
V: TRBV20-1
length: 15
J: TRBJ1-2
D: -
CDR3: CSARPLDGGNYGYTF
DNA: TGCAGTGCTAGACCTCTTGACGGGGGCAACTATGGCTACACCTTC

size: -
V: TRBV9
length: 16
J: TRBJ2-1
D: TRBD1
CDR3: CASSPLGTGPYNEQFF
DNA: TGTGCCAGCAGCCCCCTGGGGACAGGGCCTTACAATGAGCAGTTCTTC

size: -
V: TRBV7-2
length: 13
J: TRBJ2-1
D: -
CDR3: CASSARLVPEQFF
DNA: TGTGCCAGCAGCGCCCGACTAGTCCCTGAGCAGTTCTTC

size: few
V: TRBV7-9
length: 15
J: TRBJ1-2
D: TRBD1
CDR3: CASSLGQQGFYGYTF
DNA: TGTGCCAGCAGCTTAGGCCAACAGGGGTTCTATGGCTACACCTTC

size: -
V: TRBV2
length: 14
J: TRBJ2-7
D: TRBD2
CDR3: CASMKGLASNEQYF
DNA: TGTGCCAGCATGAAGGGACTAGCGTCCAATGAGCAGTACTTC

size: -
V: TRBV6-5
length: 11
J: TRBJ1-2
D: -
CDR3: CATGGTYGYTF
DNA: TGTGCCACCGGGGGGACGTATGGCTACACCTTC

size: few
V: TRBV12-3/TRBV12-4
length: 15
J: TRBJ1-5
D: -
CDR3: CASSKDNGWNQPQHF
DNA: TGTGCCAGCAGTAAGGACAATGGGTGGAATCAGCCCCAGCATTTT

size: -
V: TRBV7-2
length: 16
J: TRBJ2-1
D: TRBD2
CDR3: CASSSLAGRLRYEQFF
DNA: TGTGCCAGCAGTTCACTAGCGGGTAGACTACGATATGAGCAGTTCTTC

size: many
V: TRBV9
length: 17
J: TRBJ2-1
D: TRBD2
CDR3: CASSDPVVAGMYNEQFF
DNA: TGTGCCAGCAGCGACCCCGTTGTAGCGGGGATGTACAATGAGCAGTTCTTC

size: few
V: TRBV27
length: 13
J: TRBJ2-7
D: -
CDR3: CASSSPYSYEQYF
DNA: TGTGCCAGCAGTAGTCCCTACTCCTACGAGCAGTACTTC

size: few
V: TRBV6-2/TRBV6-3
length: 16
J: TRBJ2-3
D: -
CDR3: CADLRGPRTPPDTQYF
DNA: TGTGCCGACCTGCGGGGGCCTAGGACCCCCCCAGATACGCAGTATTTT

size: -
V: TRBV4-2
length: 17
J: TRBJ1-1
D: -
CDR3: CASSPPKGLDGDTEAFF
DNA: TGTGCCAGCAGCCCGCCGAAAGGTCTCGATGGGGACACTGAAGCTTTCTTT

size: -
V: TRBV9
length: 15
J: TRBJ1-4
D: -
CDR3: CASSVGLGAVEKLFF
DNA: TGTGCCAGCTCCGTAGGGCTGGGGGCGGTTGAAAAACTGTTTTTT

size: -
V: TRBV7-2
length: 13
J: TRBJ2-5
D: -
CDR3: CASSRIAQETQYF
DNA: TGTGCCAGCAGCAGAATAGCGCAAGAGACCCAGTACTTC

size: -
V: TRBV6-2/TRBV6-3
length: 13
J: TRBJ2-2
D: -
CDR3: CASSQGDAGELFF
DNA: TGTGCCAGCAGTCAGGGCGACGCCGGGGAGCTGTTTTTT

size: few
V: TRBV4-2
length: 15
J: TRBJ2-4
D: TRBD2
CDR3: CASSQVLAGVNIQYF
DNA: TGTGCCAGCAGCCAAGTTCTGGCGGGAGTGAACATTCAGTACTTC

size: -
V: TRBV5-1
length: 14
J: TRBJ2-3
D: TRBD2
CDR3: CASSIGAGGDTQYF
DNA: TGCGCCAGCAGCATCGGGGCCGGGGGGGATACGCAGTATTTT

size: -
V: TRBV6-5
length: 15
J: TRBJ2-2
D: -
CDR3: CASSYEGLGTGELFF
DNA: TGTGCCAGCAGTTACGAGGGGTTGGGCACCGGGGAGCTGTTTTTT

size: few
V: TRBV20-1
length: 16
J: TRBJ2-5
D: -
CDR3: CSAHGFYRVQQETQYF
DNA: TGCAGTGCCCACGGCTTTTACAGGGTTCAACAAGAGACCCAGTACTTC

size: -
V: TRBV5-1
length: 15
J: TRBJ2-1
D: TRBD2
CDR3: CASSLLAGKHNEQFF
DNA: TGCGCCAGCAGCTTGCTAGCGGGGAAACACAATGAGCAGTTCTTC

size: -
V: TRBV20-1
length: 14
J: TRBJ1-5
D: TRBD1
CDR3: CSARGQYGNQPQHF
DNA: TGCAGTGCTAGGGGACAGTATGGCAATCAGCCCCAGCATTTT

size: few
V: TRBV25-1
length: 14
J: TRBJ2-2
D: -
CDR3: CASSAWTGAGELFF
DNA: TGTGCCAGCAGTGCCTGGACTGGCGCGGGGGAGCTGTTTTTT

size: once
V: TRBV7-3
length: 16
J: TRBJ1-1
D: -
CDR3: CASSQADGGMHTEAFF
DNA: TGTGCCAGCAGTCAGGCGGACGGGGGTATGCACACTGAAGCTTTCTTT

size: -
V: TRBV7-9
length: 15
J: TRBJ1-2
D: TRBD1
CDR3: CASSYGQGASYGYTF
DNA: TGTGCCAGCAGCTACGGACAGGGAGCTTCCTATGGCTACACCTTC

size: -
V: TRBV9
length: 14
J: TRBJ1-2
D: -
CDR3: CASSVDVGPNGYTF
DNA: TGTGCCAGCAGCGTAGACGTAGGGCCTAATGGCTACACCTTC

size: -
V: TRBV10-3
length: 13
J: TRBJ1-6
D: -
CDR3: CAISEDNDSPPHF
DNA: TGTGCCATCAGTGAGGATAACGATTCACCCCCCCACTTT

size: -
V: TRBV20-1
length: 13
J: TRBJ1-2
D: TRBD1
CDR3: CSAEQGLGYGYTF
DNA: TGCAGTGCCGAACAGGGGCTTGGCTATGGCTACACCTTC

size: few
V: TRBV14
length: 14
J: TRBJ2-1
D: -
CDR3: CASSRVVNYNEQFF
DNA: TGTGCCAGCAGCCGAGTTGTCAATTACAATGAGCAGTTCTTC

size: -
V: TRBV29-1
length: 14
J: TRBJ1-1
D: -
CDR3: CSVEEDSMNTEAFF
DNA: TGCAGCGTTGAAGAGGACAGCATGAACACTGAAGCTTTCTTT

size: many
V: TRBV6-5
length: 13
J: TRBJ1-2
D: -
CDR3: CASSYPQGYGYTF
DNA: TGTGCCAGCAGTTATCCACAGGGTTATGGCTACACCTTC

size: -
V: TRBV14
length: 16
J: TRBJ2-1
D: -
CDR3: CASSQDVGVSYNEQFF
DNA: TGTGCCAGCAGCCAAGATGTAGGGGTGTCCTACAATGAGCAGTTCTTC

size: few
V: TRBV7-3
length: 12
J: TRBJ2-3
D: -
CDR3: CASRGSGDTQYF
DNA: TGTGCCAGCAGAGGGTCCGGGGATACGCAGTATTTT

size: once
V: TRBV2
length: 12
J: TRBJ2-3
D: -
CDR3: CASRVEADTQYF
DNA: TGTGCCAGCAGGGTAGAAGCAGATACGCAGTATTTT

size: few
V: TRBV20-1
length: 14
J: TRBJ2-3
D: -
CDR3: CSASGWLVTDTQYF
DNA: TGCAGTGCTAGCGGATGGCTGGTCACAGATACGCAGTATTTT

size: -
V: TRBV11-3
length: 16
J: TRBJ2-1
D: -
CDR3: CASSPRLRGSDNEQFF
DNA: TGTGCCAGCAGCCCGAGATTGAGGGGCTCGGACAATGAGCAGTTCTTC

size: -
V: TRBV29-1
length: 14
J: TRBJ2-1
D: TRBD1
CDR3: CSVVDRGHVNEQFF
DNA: TGCAGCGTCGTGGACAGGGGGCATGTCAATGAGCAGTTCTTC

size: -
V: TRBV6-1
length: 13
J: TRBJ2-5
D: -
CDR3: CASGRQLSETQYF
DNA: TGTGCCAGCGGTCGGCAATTATCCGAGACCCAGTACTTC

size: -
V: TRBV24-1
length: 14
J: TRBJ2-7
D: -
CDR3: CATSDPDRPYEQYF
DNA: TGTGCCACCAGTGATCCCGACAGGCCCTACGAGCAGTACTTC

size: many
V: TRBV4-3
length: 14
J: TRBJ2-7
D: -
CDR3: CASSQVQGFDEQYF
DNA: TGCGCCAGCAGCCAAGTACAGGGTTTCGACGAGCAGTACTTC